Each of the 22 T cell receptor beta chains below was sequenced from the same sample in a study of cytomegalovirus exposure and HLA in healthy donors. Both 60 Vbeta primers and 13 Jbeta primers went into the PCR. Only in-frame clones appear in the TCRdb table, and some are missing; sequencing was by immunoSEQ multiplex PCR. Here the sample spans about 150,000 clones, about 74% being singletons. Material for sequencing was PBMCs. These receptors were obtained from a man aged 40-49 years in good health and CMV-seropositive.

The rearrangement uses TRBV7-6 and TRBJ2-7; 9 bases align to TRBD2. Germline CDR1 SGHVS, CDR2 FNYEAQ. V shed 5 bases, J shed 2 bases, and the junction held 7 bases outside the gene matches. The CDR3 has 15 amino acids. The CDR3 spells CASSPRLADAYEQYF. As DNA, the CDR3 is TGTGCCAGCAGCCCCCGACTAGCGGATGCCTACGAGCAGTACTTC.

This chain joins TRBV20-1 and TRBJ1-2; no clear D. The germline V gene has CDR1 DFQATT and CDR2 SNEGSKA (reference sequence). V was cut by 3 bases and J by 2 bases, with 4 bases left in between. The CDR3 extends over 11 amino acids. CDR3: CSASPNYGYTF. CDR3 DNA sequence: TGCAGTGCTAGCCCGAACTATGGCTACACCTTC.

The gene calls are TRBV25-1 and TRBJ1-4, with D tentatively TRBD1 (6 bases). Per the germline V gene, CDR1 is MGHDK and CDR2 is SYGVNS. V was pared by 3 bases and J by 8 bases, with 16 bases between. This CDR3 region has 15 residues. The CDR3 reads CASSELDSIFEKLFF. The CDR3 region has the DNA TGTGCCAGCAGTGAGCTGGACAGTATCTTCGAAAAACTGTTTTTT.

The genes are TRBV5-4 and TRBJ1-4, with 9 nucleotides matching TRBD1. The germline V gene encodes CDR1 SGHNT and CDR2 YYREEE (reference sequence). The length of the CDR3 is 15 residues. Trimming removed 4 bases from V and 8 bases from J; junction bases left unmatched: 9. Here the CDR3 reads CASSPTGGPGEKLFF. The CDR3 DNA is TGTGCCAGCAGCCCGACAGGGGGACCTGGGGAAAAACTGTTTTTT.

The genes are TRBV15 and TRBJ2-6; 9 bases map to TRBD2. V shed 2 bases and J 0 bases; nucleotides not matched to a gene: 5. This CDR3 contains 18 residues. Germline loops: CDR1 LNHNV, CDR2 YYDKDF (reference sequence). The CDR3 DNA reads as TGTGCCACCAGCAGACTAGCGGGACTGTCCTCTGGGGCCAACGTCCTGACTTTC. Protein sequence: CATSRLAGLSSGANVLTF.

The rearrangement joins TRBV6-1 to TRBJ2-5; tentative D call: TRBD1 (6 bases). V was cut by 8 bases and J by 2 bases, with 12 bases left in between. Germline loops: CDR1 MNHNS, CDR2 SASEGT. The CDR3 spans 13 residues. The CDR3 here is CASEGHLQETQYF. In DNA form, the CDR3 reads TGTGCCAGCGAGGGACACCTTCAAGAGACCCAGTACTTC.

This clone was seen once. The chain combines TRBV28 with TRBJ2-2; 10 positions match TRBD2. CDR1 MDHEN and CDR2 SYDVKM come from the germline V gene. The trim removed 6 bases at V and 5 bases at J, leaving 6 bases unmatched. This CDR3 region has 15 residues. CDR3 sequence (DNA): TGTGCCAGCAGATACAGACTAGCGGGTACCGGGGAGCTGTTTTTT. Translated, it gives CASRYRLAGTGELFF.

The chain employs TRBV7-8 and TRBJ2-5; 9 nucleotides align to TRBD2. CDR1 is SGHVS and CDR2 is FQNEAQ in the germline V gene. Germline trimming cut 8 bases from V and 4 bases from J; bases unmatched to any gene: 8. CDR3 length: 14 amino acids. For the CDR3, the DNA is TGTGCCAGCGGGGCTAGCGGGAAGGGAGAGACCCAGTACTTC. Translation gives CASGASGKGETQYF.

The chain has TRBV13 and TRBJ2-7; weak D call: TRBD2 (5 bases). The CDR3 runs to 17 residues. V lost 2 bases and J lost 0, with 17 bases in between. Per germline, CDR1 PRHDT and CDR2 FYEKMQ (reference sequence). This CDR3 is CASSLSGMDSSSYEQYF. The CDR3 nucleotides read TGTGCCAGCAGCTTATCCGGGATGGACTCCAGCTCCTACGAGCAGTACTTC.

The chain employs TRBV2 and TRBJ1-1; possible D gene TRBD1, 6 bases. Germline-derived CDR1 and CDR2 are SNHLY and FYNNEI. The CDR3 extends over 14 amino acids. V lost 3 bases and J lost 6, with 14 bases in between. In DNA form, the CDR3 reads TGTGCCAGCAGTGAGGACACAGGGTTCGCTGAAGCTTTCTTT. It is translated as CASSEDTGFAEAFF.

The chain links TRBV29-1 to TRBJ2-6; D may be TRBD1 (6 bases). Germline CDR1 SQVTM, CDR2 ANQGSEA. Deletions cut 7 bases from V and 1 base from J, with 20 bases between. This CDR3 has 17 amino acids. CDR3 region: CSDCPLGQPSGANVLTF. The CDR3 DNA sequence: TGCAGCGACTGCCCCCTAGGACAGCCGTCTGGGGCCAACGTCCTGACTTTC.

In its sample, this clone was seen a few times. V usage is TRBV2 and J usage is TRBJ1-5; no definite D call. This CDR3 has 16 residues. V was shortened by 1 base and J by 5 bases, with 15 bases between the two germline ends. The germline V gene encodes CDR1 SNHLY and CDR2 FYNNEI. The CDR3 sequence is CASSEGQRAPYQPQHF. The CDR3 DNA follows: TGTGCCAGCAGTGAAGGGCAGCGGGCCCCATATCAGCCCCAGCATTTT.

This chain joins TRBV15 and TRBJ2-3, with 12 bases identical to TRBD2. In germline, CDR1 is LNHNV, CDR2 YYDKDF (reference sequence). With V trimmed by 3 bases and J by 2 bases, 6 bases remained unmatched. The CDR3 is 17 amino acids. CDR3 sequence reads: CATSRRTSGAITDTQYF. CDR3 sequence (DNA): TGTGCCACCAGCAGGCGGACTAGCGGGGCTATCACAGATACGCAGTATTTT.

The chain employs TRBV7-6 and TRBJ1-1; possibly TRBD1 for D (5 bases). This CDR3 region has 13 residues. Trimming removed 0 bases from V and 6 bases from J, with 8 bases in between. CDR1 and CDR2 from the germline V gene are SGHVS and FNYEAQ. CDR3 loop: CASSLAGGPEAFF. For the CDR3, the DNA is TGTGCCAGCAGCTTAGCCGGGGGACCTGAAGCTTTCTTT.

The V call is TRBV15, the J call TRBJ2-5, with D tentatively TRBD1 (5 bases). V dropped 3 bases and J dropped 1 base, with 6 bases sitting between them. Germline V gene data show CDR1 as LNHNV and CDR2 as YYDKDF (reference sequence). The length of the CDR3 is 13 residues. CDR3 in amino acids: CATSSDSQETQYF. The CDR3 DNA reads TGTGCCACCAGCAGCGACAGCCAAGAGACCCAGTACTTC. The full variable domain, rest sourced from reference TRBV15 and TRBJ2-5, is DAMVIQNPRYQVTQFGKPVTLSCSQTLNHNVMYWYQQKSSQAPKLLFHYYDKDFNNEADTPDNFQSRRPNTSFCFLDIRSPGLGDTAMYLCATSSDSQETQYFGPGTRLLVL.

This sequence joins TRBV11-1 and TRBJ2-3; 10 bases are a match to TRBD2. The germline gives CDR1 SGHAT, CDR2 FQDESV (reference sequence). Losses at the gene ends were 5 bases for V and 1 base for J; bases not matched to a gene: 6. This CDR3 region has 16 residues. The CDR3 DNA sequence: TGTGCCAGCAGCACCTTGCTAGCGGGGGGCACAGATACGCAGTATTTT. Protein sequence: CASSTLLAGGTDTQYF.

This clone was detected a few times. V is TRBV6-5 and J is TRBJ2-1; D is perhaps TRBD2 (6 bases). In germline, CDR1 is MNHEY, CDR2 SVGAGI. Trimming left V 4 bases short and J 6 bases short, with 10 bases between. The CDR3 is made up of 13 amino acids. The CDR3 loop is CASSWDGGNEQFF. CDR3 sequence (DNA): TGTGCCAGCAGTTGGGACGGGGGCAATGAGCAGTTCTTC.

The chain couples TRBV9 to TRBJ1-6, with TRBD1 matching over 10 bases. The J segment lost 10 bases and the V segment lost 1 base, leaving 5 bases of the junction unmatched. The germline gives CDR1 SGDLS, CDR2 YYNGEE. The CDR3 extends over 15 amino acids. The CDR3 bases are TGTGCCAGCAGCGTAATGACAGGGGGCGTATCACCCCTCCACTTT. This gives the protein CASSVMTGGVSPLHF.

The genes are TRBV27 and TRBJ1-2, with D maybe TRBD1 (6 bases). The germline V gene has CDR1 MNHEY and CDR2 SMNVEV (reference sequence). V was shortened by 4 bases and J by 4 bases, with 16 bases between the two germline ends. The CDR3 consists of 15 residues. The CDR3, as DNA: TGTGCCAGCAGTTACGCTCCGGACAGCTTCTATGGCTACACCTTC. Translated, it gives CASSYAPDSFYGYTF.

This clone was observed a few times. The CDR3 loop is CASSEGVGLRSSYEQYF. CDR3 coding DNA: TGTGCCAGCAGTGAAGGGGTTGGACTCAGGAGCTCCTACGAGCAGTACTTC. The chain employs TRBV25-1 and TRBJ2-7, with D maybe TRBD2 (5 bases). The CDR3 length is 17 residues. Germline CDR1 is MGHDK and CDR2 is SYGVNS. Trimming removed 2 bases at V and 0 bases at J, with 17 bases between.

The chain employs TRBV27 and TRBJ2-7; D is perhaps TRBD2 (5 bases). Per the germline V gene, CDR1 is MNHEY and CDR2 is SMNVEV (reference sequence). Trimming removed 7 bases from V and 3 bases from J, with 13 bases in between. The CDR3 spans 13 residues. CDR3 in DNA: TGTGCCAGCATGCCCCAAGGAGGCTACGAGCAGTACTTC. Translated: CASMPQGGYEQYF.

In its sample, this clone was seen a few times. The V gene is TRBV5-6, the J gene TRBJ1-4; no clear D gene. This CDR3 has 15 residues. V gave up 2 bases and J gave up 6 bases, with 14 bases separating them. Germline CDR1 and CDR2: SGHDT and YYEEEE. CDR3 bases: TGTGCCAGCAGCTTACTAGGGAAGACGGATGAAAAACTGTTTTTT. As protein: CASSLLGKTDEKLFF. The entire variable domain, with the rest obtained from reference TRBV5-6 and TRBJ1-4, is as follows: DAGVTQSPTHLIKTRGQQVTLRCSPKSGHDTVSWYQQALGQGPQFIFQYYEEEERQRGNFPDRFSGHQFPNYSSELNVNALLLGDSALYLCASSLLGKTDEKLFFGSGTQLSVL.